These 6 T cell receptor beta chains were all obtained from the same sample, sequenced in a study of blood T cell repertoires in COVID-19. Clones were sequenced by immunoSEQ multiplex PCR, and TCRdb holds only the in-frame ones, with some missing. The sample yields roughly 180,000 clones, more than 75% seen once. Input material: peripheral blood. Source of these receptors: a woman aged 45-65 years with active or convalescent COVID-19.

J is TRBJ2-1 and V is TRBV9; 7 positions match TRBD2. The V segment lost 2 bases and the J segment 0 bases; nucleotides outside the gene matches: 14. Germline V gene lookup returns CDR1 SGDLS and CDR2 YYNGEE. The CDR3 contains 19 residues. The CDR3 nucleotides are TGTGCCAGCAGCGTTGCGGAACTAGCGACAAAGGACTCCTACAATGAGCAGTTCTTC. This encodes CASSVAELATKDSYNEQFF.

This clone was seen once. CDR3 sequence: CASSYRDRGIYEQYF. CDR3 coding DNA: TGTGCCAGCAGTTACAGGGACAGAGGGATATACGAGCAGTACTTC. This rearrangement joins TRBV6-5 to TRBJ2-7; TRBD1 matches 7 bases. Unmatched junction bases numbered 8, after V lost 2 bases and J lost 4 bases. The germline gives CDR1 MNHEY, CDR2 SVGAGI. The CDR3 sequence is 15 residues long.

The chain uses TRBV5-1 and TRBJ1-4; D call uncertain. Germline assignment: CDR1 SGHRS and CDR2 YFSETQ. The CDR3 loop spans 14 amino acids. V dropped 2 bases and J dropped 8 bases, with 13 bases sitting between them. The CDR3 sequence: CASSLGSEEEKLFF. The DNA of the CDR3 is TGCGCCAGCAGCTTAGGTTCGGAGGAAGAAAAACTGTTTTTT.

V usage is TRBV20-1 and J usage is TRBJ1-2; no reliable D call. Germline CDR1 is DFQATT and CDR2 is SNEGSKA (reference sequence). Between the trimmed V and J ends, which lost 0 bases and 8 bases, there was a span of 7 bases. The CDR3 is 11 residues long. CDR3 sequence (DNA): TGCAGTGCTAGAGATGATCAGGGCTACACCTTC. It yields the protein CSARDDQGYTF.

This clone came up a few times. The V gene is TRBV28, the J gene TRBJ1-3; 8 bases are shared with TRBD1. Losses at the gene ends were 6 bases for V and 4 bases for J; bases not matched to a gene: 8. The CDR3 spans 15 residues. CDR1 is MDHEN, CDR2 SYDVKM, per germline. The CDR3 sequence is CASRLSGDRGNTIYF. The CDR3 region has the DNA TGTGCCAGCAGACTCTCGGGGGACAGGGGAAACACCATATATTTT. Full variable domain (outside the CDR3, taken from reference TRBV28 and TRBJ1-3): DVKVTQSSRYLVKRTGEKVFLECVQDMDHENMFWYRQDPGLGLRLIYFSYDVKMKEKGDIPEGYSVSREKKERFSLILESASTNQTSMYLCASRLSGDRGNTIYFGEGSWLTVV.

V gene TRBV7-2 combines with J gene TRBJ2-5, with TRBD2 matching 11 bases. V was clipped by 5 bases and J by 3 bases; unmatched bases: 5. Germline V gene lookup returns CDR1 SGHTA and CDR2 FQGNSA. The CDR3 consists of 15 residues. DNA for the CDR3: TGTGCCAGCAGCCTTCAACTAGCGGGAGAAGAGACCCAGTACTTC. Its translation is CASSLQLAGEETQYF.